This T cell receptor beta chain is from a study of regulatory T cells in long-lasting Graves disease. Study as a whole: Graves' patients, newly diagnosed, had taken antithyroid drugs under 3 months. Overall study results and limits: New patients shared about 910 public clonotypes, and persistent patients shared more, with about 2,500.

This clonotype was detected only a few times. Its cognate antigen is unknown. Time point meaning: newly diagnosed GD, antithyroid drugs for less than 3 months. RNA isolated from PBMCs was used to make the TCR library. Arm-PCR of CDR3 regions and iRepertoire HTBI primers were the basis on which TCR beta libraries were built. TCRdb redid the calling of the multiplex PCR reads with MiXCR, one entry per CDR3 protein. The table records about 620,000 distinct CDR3 sequences, roughly 15% of them present only once. In addition, the sample was reused for a study of T cells in Graves' hyperthyroidism and ophthalmopathy.

The TCR was taken from a woman aged 25 to 39 with Graves disease. This specimen was peripheral blood mononuclear cells (PBMCs), taken at new diagnosis, from a patient treated with antithyroid drugs.

The CDR3 region is CSAPLAGTFPSSYEQYF. The DNA of the CDR3 is TGCAGTGCTCCTCTAGCGGGAACTTTTCCGAGCTCCTACGAGCAGTACTTC. The rearrangement uses TRBV20-1 and TRBJ2-7; 9 positions agree with TRBD2. The CDR3 covers 17 residues. V dropped 5 bases and J dropped 0; count of bases not matched to a gene: 14. Germline V lookup: CDR1 DFQATT, CDR2 SNEGSKA (reference sequence).